The sequence of this T cell receptor (beta chain) was determined in a study of shared clonotypes between healthy human individuals. Study information: Each donor's CD4 naive and CD4 memory cells filled three plates apiece, CD8 naive two, and CD8 memory one.

Only CD45RO-negative cells positively selected for CCR7 counted as naive CD8 cells, so terminally differentiated effector memory CD45RA+ cells were excluded. A deep-level run was used for the assay. The protocol was immunoSEQ multiplex PCR, while the TCRdb copy is restricted to in-frame clones and leaves out a portion. The sample includes about 700,000 clones, just over 90% of them seen just once. Sequenced sample: naive CD8+ T cells sorted from blood. This receptor was identified in a man aged 30 to 39 in good health.

CDR3 region: CASSSSGTPTYEQYF. The CDR3 region has the DNA TGTGCCAGCAGCTCGTCCGGGACACCTACCTACGAGCAGTACTTC. The chain recombines TRBV7-9 with TRBJ2-7; maybe TRBD1 (6 bases). This CDR3 has 15 residues. With 4 bases removed from V and 2 bases from J, the gap between germline ends came to 15 bases. Germline V CDR1 and CDR2: SEHNR, FQNEAQ (reference sequence).